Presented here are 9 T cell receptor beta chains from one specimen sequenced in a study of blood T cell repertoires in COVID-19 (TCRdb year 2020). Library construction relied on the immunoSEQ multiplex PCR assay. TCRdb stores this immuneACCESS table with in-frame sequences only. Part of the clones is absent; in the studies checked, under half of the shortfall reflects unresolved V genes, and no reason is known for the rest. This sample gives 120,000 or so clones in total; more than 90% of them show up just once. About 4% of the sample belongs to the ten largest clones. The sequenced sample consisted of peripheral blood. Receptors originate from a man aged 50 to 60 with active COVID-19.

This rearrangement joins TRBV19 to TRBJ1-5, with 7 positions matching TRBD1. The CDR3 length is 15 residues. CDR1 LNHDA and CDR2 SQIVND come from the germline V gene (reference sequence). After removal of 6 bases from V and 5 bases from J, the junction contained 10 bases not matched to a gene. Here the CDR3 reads CASSPGTVEYQPQHF. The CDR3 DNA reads TGTGCCAGTAGCCCCGGGACAGTTGAGTATCAGCCCCAGCATTTT.

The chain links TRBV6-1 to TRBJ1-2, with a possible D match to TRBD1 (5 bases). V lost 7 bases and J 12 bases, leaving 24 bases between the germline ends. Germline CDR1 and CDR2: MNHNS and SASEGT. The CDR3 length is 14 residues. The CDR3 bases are TGTGCCAGCAATTCCCTGGGGGGTTCTATTGGGGACACCTTC. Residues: CASNSLGGSIGDTF.

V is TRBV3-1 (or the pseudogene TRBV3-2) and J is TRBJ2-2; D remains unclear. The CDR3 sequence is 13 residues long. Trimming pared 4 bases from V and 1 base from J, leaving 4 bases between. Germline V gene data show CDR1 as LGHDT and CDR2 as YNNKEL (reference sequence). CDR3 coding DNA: TGTGCCAGCAGCCTCGTGAACACCGGGGAGCTGTTTTTT. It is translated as CASSLVNTGELFF.

The CDR3 DNA reads as TGCGCCAGCAGCCAAGAAAGCGACAGCAGGGGCTACACCTTC. It is translated as CASSQESDSRGYTF. V gene TRBV4-1 combines with J gene TRBJ1-2; TRBD1 is a possible D gene (5 bases). V was pared by 0 bases and J by 8 bases, with 13 bases between. Per the germline V gene, CDR1 is MGHRA and CDR2 is YSYEKL. CDR3 length equals 14 residues.

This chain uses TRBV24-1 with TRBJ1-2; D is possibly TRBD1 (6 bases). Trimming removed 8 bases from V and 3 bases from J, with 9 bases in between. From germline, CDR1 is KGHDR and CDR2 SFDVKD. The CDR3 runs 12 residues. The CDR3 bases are TGTGCCACCATGGGGGCTGACTATGGCTACACCTTC. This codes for CATMGADYGYTF.

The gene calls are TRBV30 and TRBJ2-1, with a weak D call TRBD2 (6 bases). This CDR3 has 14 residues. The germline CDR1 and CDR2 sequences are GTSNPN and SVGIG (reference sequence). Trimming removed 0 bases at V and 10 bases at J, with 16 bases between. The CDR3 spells CAWSVLAVFGEQFF. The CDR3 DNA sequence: TGTGCCTGGAGTGTACTAGCCGTGTTCGGAGAGCAGTTCTTC.

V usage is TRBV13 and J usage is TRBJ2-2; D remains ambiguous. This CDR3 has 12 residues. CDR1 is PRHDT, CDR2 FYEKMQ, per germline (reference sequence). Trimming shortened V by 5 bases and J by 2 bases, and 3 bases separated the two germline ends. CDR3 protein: CASSPNTGELFF. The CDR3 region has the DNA TGTGCCAGCAGCCCAAACACCGGGGAGCTGTTTTTT.

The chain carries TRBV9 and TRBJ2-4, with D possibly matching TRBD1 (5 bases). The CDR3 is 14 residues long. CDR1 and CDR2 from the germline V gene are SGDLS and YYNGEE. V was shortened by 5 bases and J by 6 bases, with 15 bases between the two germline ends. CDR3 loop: CASSRGTERNIQYF. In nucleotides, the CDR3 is TGTGCCAGCAGTAGGGGCACTGAAAGAAACATTCAGTACTTC.

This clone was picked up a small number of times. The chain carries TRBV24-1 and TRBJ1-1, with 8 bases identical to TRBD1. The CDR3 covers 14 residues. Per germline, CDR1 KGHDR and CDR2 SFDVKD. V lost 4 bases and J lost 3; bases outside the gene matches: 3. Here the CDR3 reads CATSDLDRDTEAFF. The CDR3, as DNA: TGTGCCACCAGTGACCTGGACAGGGACACTGAAGCTTTCTTT.